This passage covers 8 T cell receptor beta chains from one sample sequenced in a study of Tregs in tolerant kidney transplant recipients (dated by TCRdb to between 2018 and 2021). Library method: the immunoSEQ multiplex PCR assay. TCRdb obtained this table from immuneACCESS and retained in-frame rearrangements with V and J assigned. These tables miss some clones; where compared with another copy, unresolved V genes account for less than half of the shortfall, and the remainder is unexplained. This sample holds 200,000 to 300,000 clones; around 81% were observed only once. The top ten clones comprise over 0.5% of the sample. Input material: CD4+ T cells from blood. The receptors derive from a human donor in good health.

The rearrangement links TRBV5-5 to TRBJ2-7, with D perhaps TRBD1 or TRBD2 (5 bases each). The CDR3 is 15 amino acids. V was cut by 4 bases and J by 2 bases, with 16 bases left in between. The germline CDR1 and CDR2 sequences are SGHKS and YYEKEE (reference sequence). The CDR3 here is CASSLGVGSPYEQYF. CDR3 nucleotides: TGTGCCAGCAGCCTGGGGGTCGGGTCCCCCTACGAGCAGTACTTC.

This clone was observed once. CDR3 nucleotides: TGTGCCAGTGGGGGAGCGGGAGGGCGTCGGGTAGCGGATACGCAGTATTTT. Translating gives CASGGAGGRRVADTQYF. This chain joins TRBV11-2 and TRBJ2-3; 10 bases are shared with TRBD2. CDR3 length: 17 residues. Germline V gene lookup returns CDR1 SGHAT and CDR2 FQNNGV. The V gene end was trimmed by 9 bases and the J gene end by 6 bases; junction bases not matched to a gene: 18.

The chain combines TRBV27 with TRBJ1-6; D remains ambiguous. The V gene lost 5 bases and the J gene lost 7 bases, with 6 bases spanning the gap. The CDR3 loop spans 12 amino acids. Germline lookup yields CDR1 MNHEY and CDR2 SMNVEV (reference sequence). CDR3 bases: TGTGCCAGCAGTACGGCCAATTCACCCCTCCACTTT. Translating it yields CASSTANSPLHF.

The J gene is TRBJ2-2, the V gene TRBV4-1; D is possibly TRBD2 (5 bases). Germline loops: CDR1 MGHRA, CDR2 YSYEKL. With 4 bases removed from V and 0 bases from J, the gap between germline ends came to 9 bases. The CDR3 runs to 15 residues. CDR3 region: CASSPGSSNTGELFF. The DNA of the CDR3 is TGCGCCAGCAGCCCGGGGTCTTCGAACACCGGGGAGCTGTTTTTT.

This clone came up once. The chain has TRBV7-2 and TRBJ1-3; no reliable D call. The V gene's germline CDR1 is SGHTA and CDR2 FQGNSA. The CDR3 consists of 15 residues. Trimming removed 6 bases from V and 2 bases from J, with 14 bases in between. The CDR3 here is CASRGGPFTGNTIYF. The CDR3 DNA follows: TGTGCCAGCAGGGGAGGTCCCTTCACTGGAAACACCATATATTTT.

The chain is built from TRBV2 and TRBJ1-2, with a possible D match to TRBD1 (5 bases). The V end lost 5 bases, the J end lost 4 bases, and 11 bases lay between the germline ends. Looked up from germline, CDR1 is SNHLY and CDR2 is FYNNEI. The length of the CDR3 is 13 residues. The CDR3 loop is CASSSGFSYGYTF. The CDR3 nucleotides are TGTGCCAGCAGTTCAGGGTTTAGCTATGGCTACACCTTC.

This clone is a singleton in its sample. The chain links TRBV7-8 to TRBJ2-2; D possibly uses TRBD1 or TRBD2 (5 bases each). Germline V gene sequence: CDR1 SGHVS, CDR2 FQNEAQ. The CDR3 covers 15 residues. V dropped 1 base and J dropped 8 bases, with 14 bases sitting between them. The CDR3 nucleotides are TGTGCCAGCAGCTTAGAAGACAGAACTAGGGGGGAGCTGTTTTTT. It is translated as CASSLEDRTRGELFF.

The chain joins TRBV25-1 to TRBJ1-1; TRBD1 matches at 7 bases. The J segment lost 4 bases and the V segment lost 5 bases, leaving 4 bases of the junction unmatched. The CDR3 is 13 amino acids. Germline V gene sequence: CDR1 MGHDK, CDR2 SYGVNS. CDR3 protein: CASSTRTGTEAFF. CDR3 DNA: TGTGCCAGCAGTACACGGACAGGCACTGAAGCTTTCTTT.